A single sample is the source of the 21 T cell receptor beta chains below, sequenced in a study of T cell responses to AZD1222 COVID-19 vaccine. TCRdb keeps only in-frame clones here, not all; method: immunoSEQ multiplex PCR. The sample contains 120,000 to 150,000 clones, about 81% of which appear only once. The sequencing used peripheral blood, collected on day 0 of MenACWY control vaccination. The receptors here all came from an adult in good health.

V is TRBV5-4 and J is TRBJ1-1, with unresolved D. Per the germline V gene, CDR1 is SGHNT and CDR2 is YYREEE (reference sequence). This CDR3 has 13 amino acids. V dropped 0 bases and J dropped 8 bases, with 11 bases sitting between them. The CDR3 DNA reads TGTGCCAGCAGCTTGGTGGAGGGCCCCGAAGCTTTCTTT. Translation: CASSLVEGPEAFF.

The gene calls are TRBV3-1 (or the pseudogene TRBV3-2) and TRBJ1-2; tentative D call: TRBD1 (6 bases). Trimming cost V 1 base and J 4 bases, with 13 bases left between them. This CDR3 comprises 15 residues. Germline assignment: CDR1 LGHDT and CDR2 YNNKEL (reference sequence). The CDR3 here is CASSQVGHLIYGYTF. CDR3 sequence (DNA): TGTGCCAGCAGCCAAGTGGGACACCTCATCTATGGCTACACCTTC.

The J gene is TRBJ1-3, the V gene TRBV4-1; TRBD1 matches at 9 bases. J lost 1 base, V lost 0 bases, and 4 bases had no gene match. This CDR3 region has 17 residues. CDR1 is MGHRA and CDR2 is YSYEKL in the germline V gene. CDR3 DNA sequence: TGCGCCAGCAGCCAAGATCCGGGACAGGGATCTGGAAACACCATATATTTT. Its translation is CASSQDPGQGSGNTIYF.

This clone was counted a single time. The genes are TRBV9 and TRBJ2-2; D uncertain. This CDR3 region has 15 residues. The germline gives CDR1 SGDLS, CDR2 YYNGEE. The V end was cut by 3 bases, the J end by 6 bases, with 15 bases between. In DNA form, the CDR3 reads TGTGCCAGCAGCGGCCAAGACAAGGCCTCCGGGGAGCTGTTTTTT. This gives the protein CASSGQDKASGELFF.

The chain recombines TRBV13 with TRBJ1-1; tentative D call: TRBD1 (6 bases). The V end was cut by 5 bases, the J end by 3 bases, with 10 bases between. There are 13 residues in the CDR3. The germline CDR1 and CDR2 sequences are PRHDT and FYEKMQ (reference sequence). The CDR3 sequence: CASSAGQYTEAFF. DNA for the CDR3: TGTGCCAGCAGCGCCGGACAGTACACTGAAGCTTTCTTT.

This clone occurred many times. The chain recombines TRBV7-9 with TRBJ2-5, with 8 bases fitting TRBD1. With 5 bases clipped from V and 5 bases from J, the junction kept 10 bases outside the gene matches. The germline V gene has CDR1 SEHNR and CDR2 FQNEAQ (reference sequence). This CDR3 spans 15 amino acids. The CDR3, as DNA: TGTGCCAGCAGCCAGACAGGGGTTGGCGGGGAGACCCAGTACTTC. This sequence encodes CASSQTGVGGETQYF.

This rearrangement joins TRBV29-1 to TRBJ2-1, with a possible D match to TRBD1 (6 bases). The CDR3 is 11 residues long. Trimming stripped 3 bases from V and 7 bases from J, with 7 bases between. Germline loops: CDR1 SQVTM, CDR2 ANQGSEA. In nucleotides, the CDR3 is TGCAGCGTTGACAGGGGTAATGAGCAGTTCTTC. Translated: CSVDRGNEQFF.

The rearrangement links TRBV19 to TRBJ1-3, with unresolved D. V lost 6 bases and J 0 bases, leaving 9 bases between the germline ends. CDR1 is LNHDA and CDR2 is SQIVND in the germline V gene (reference sequence). The CDR3 is 14 residues long. Here the CDR3 reads CASRPGRSGNTIYF. Here the CDR3 DNA reads TGTGCCAGTAGACCGGGCCGCTCTGGAAACACCATATATTTT.

This chain links TRBV20-1 with TRBJ2-3, with D unclear. The germline V gene has CDR1 DFQATT and CDR2 SNEGSKA (reference sequence). The germline V and J ends were trimmed by 2 bases and 9 bases, with 9 bases remaining between them. The CDR3 sequence is 11 residues long. In DNA, the CDR3 is TGCAGTGCTAGATTCTACGGCACGCAGTATTTT. Translating gives CSARFYGTQYF.

This chain connects TRBV5-6 to TRBJ2-2; unclear D gene. From germline, CDR1 is SGHDT and CDR2 YYEEEE. CDR3 size: 13 residues. V lost 4 bases and J 7 bases, leaving 11 bases between the germline ends. DNA for the CDR3: TGTGCCAGCAGCCGGTACGGGCACGGGGAGCTGTTTTTT. Its translation is CASSRYGHGELFF.

The chain couples TRBV6-1 to TRBJ2-7; 7 positions match TRBD2. After removal of 4 bases from V and 0 bases from J, the junction contained 12 bases not matched to a gene. The CDR3 totals 17 residues. Germline CDR1 MNHNS, CDR2 SASEGT. Here the CDR3 DNA reads TGTGCCAGCAGTGTAATGGAGGGAGGGTTGAGCTCCTACGAGCAGTACGTC. Translating gives CASSVMEGGLSSYEQYV.

The genes are TRBV7-9 and TRBJ2-5; no firm D call. The CDR3 length is 14 residues. Germline V gene data show CDR1 as SEHNR and CDR2 as FQNEAQ (reference sequence). Trimming pared 0 bases from V and 4 bases from J, leaving 9 bases between. CDR3: CASSLAGVGETQYF. CDR3 bases: TGTGCCAGCAGCTTAGCTGGGGTGGGAGAGACCCAGTACTTC.

This sequence joins TRBV10-2 and TRBJ2-7; D may be TRBD2 (5 bases). The CDR3 consists of 13 residues. Trimming left V 7 bases short and J 7 bases short, with 17 bases between. Germline V gene sequence: CDR1 WSHSY, CDR2 SAAADI. The DNA of the CDR3 is TGCGCCAGCACTGGAATGAGGGCTGGTGAGCAGTACTTC. Translating gives CASTGMRAGEQYF.

The rearrangement uses TRBV6-6 and TRBJ1-3, with D unclear. CDR1 and CDR2 from the germline V gene are MNHNY and SVGAGI (reference sequence). Trimming stripped 10 bases from V and 0 bases from J, with 10 bases between. The CDR3 has 13 residues. CDR3 sequence (DNA): TGTGCCACCAGCAGTACCTCTGGAAACACCATATATTTT. This encodes CATSSTSGNTIYF.

The V and J genes are TRBV4-1 and TRBJ1-2; D possibly corresponds to TRBD1 (6 bases). The CDR3 is 15 residues long. Germline V gene lookup returns CDR1 MGHRA and CDR2 YSYEKL. V was cut by 4 bases and J by 1 base, with 13 bases left in between. Written as DNA, the CDR3 is TGCGCCAGCAGCCCAACGACAGGCGTTAACTATGGCTACACCTTC. It specifies CASSPTTGVNYGYTF.

The chain couples TRBV5-1 to TRBJ1-1; TRBD1 might be the D (5 bases). V was cut by 0 bases and J by 4 bases, with 13 bases left in between. The length of the CDR3 is 15 residues. Germline CDR1 is SGHRS and CDR2 is YFSETQ. CDR3 residues: CASSLDGPGVTEAFF. Written as DNA, the CDR3 is TGCGCCAGCAGCTTGGACGGGCCGGGGGTCACTGAAGCTTTCTTT.

Here the CDR3 reads CASSNREMNQPQHF. Written as DNA, the CDR3 is TGTGCCAGCTCAAACAGGGAGATGAATCAGCCCCAGCATTTT. The genes are TRBV18 and TRBJ1-5; D is possibly TRBD1 (6 bases). The CDR3 consists of 14 residues. The ends were cut back, 5 bases at V and 4 bases at J, with 12 bases in the middle. Germline V CDR1 and CDR2: KGHSH, LQKENI. The full variable domain, in which reference TRBV18 and TRBJ1-5 provide the parts outside the CDR3, is NAGVMQNPRHLVRRRGQEARLRCSPMKGHSHVYWYRQLPEEGLKFMVYLQKENIIDESGMPKERFSAEFPKEGPSILRIQQVVRGDSAAYFCASSNREMNQPQHFGDGTRLSIL.

Written as DNA, the CDR3 is TGTGCCAGCAGCAACCCAGGGGGCGCGTCCTACAATGAGCAGTTCTTC. It yields the protein CASSNPGGASYNEQFF. The chain has TRBV7-8 and TRBJ2-1; 8 bases line up with TRBD1. Germline V gene sequence: CDR1 SGHVS, CDR2 FQNEAQ. The CDR3 totals 16 residues. V was pared by 5 bases and J by 1 base, with 7 bases of the junction left unmatched.

The chain couples TRBV5-8 to TRBJ1-6, with 9 positions matching TRBD1. The CDR3 spans 15 residues. Trimming took 0 bases from V and 7 from J; bases not matched to a gene: 2. Per the germline V gene, CDR1 is SGHTS and CDR2 is YDEGEE. CDR3: CASSLGGTGNSPLHF. For the CDR3, the DNA is TGTGCCAGCAGCTTGGGAGGGACAGGGAATTCACCCCTCCACTTT. Full variable domain (rest looked up from reference TRBV5-8 and TRBJ1-6): EAGVTQSPTHLIKTRGQQATLRCSPISGHTSVYWYQQALGLGLQFLLWYDEGEERNRGNFPPRFSGRQFPNYSSELNVNALELEDSALYLCASSLGGTGNSPLHFGNGTRLTVT.

The CDR3: CASSFSRDRGNSPLHF. The CDR3 coding sequence is TGTGCCAGCAGCTTTTCCCGGGACAGGGGTAATTCACCCCTCCACTTT. J is TRBJ1-6 and V is TRBV7-8; 10 bases are shared with TRBD1. Germline trimming cut 3 bases from V and 6 bases from J; bases unmatched to any gene: 5. The CDR3 is made up of 16 amino acids. Germline V CDR1 and CDR2: SGHVS, FQNEAQ.

The gene calls are TRBV12-3 or TRBV12-4 and TRBJ2-2; D is unresolved. V lost 5 bases, J lost 3 bases, and 4 bases lay in between. The length of the CDR3 is 12 residues. CDR3 sequence: CASSPDTGELFF. The CDR3 bases are TGTGCCAGCAGTCCCGACACCGGGGAGCTGTTTTTT.